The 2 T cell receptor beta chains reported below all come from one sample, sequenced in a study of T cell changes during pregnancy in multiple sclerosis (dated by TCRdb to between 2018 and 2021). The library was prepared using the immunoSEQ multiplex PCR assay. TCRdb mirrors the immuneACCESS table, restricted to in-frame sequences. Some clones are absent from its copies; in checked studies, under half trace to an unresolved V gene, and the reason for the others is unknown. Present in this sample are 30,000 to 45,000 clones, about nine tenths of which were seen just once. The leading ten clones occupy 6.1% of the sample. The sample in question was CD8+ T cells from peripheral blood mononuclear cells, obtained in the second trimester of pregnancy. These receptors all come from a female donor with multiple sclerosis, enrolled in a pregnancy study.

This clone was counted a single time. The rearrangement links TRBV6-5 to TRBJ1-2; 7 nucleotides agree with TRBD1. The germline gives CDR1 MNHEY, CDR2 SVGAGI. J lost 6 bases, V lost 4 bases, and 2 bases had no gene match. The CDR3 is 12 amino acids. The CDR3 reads CASSFGQDGYTF. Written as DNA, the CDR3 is TGTGCCAGCAGTTTCGGACAGGATGGCTACACCTTC.

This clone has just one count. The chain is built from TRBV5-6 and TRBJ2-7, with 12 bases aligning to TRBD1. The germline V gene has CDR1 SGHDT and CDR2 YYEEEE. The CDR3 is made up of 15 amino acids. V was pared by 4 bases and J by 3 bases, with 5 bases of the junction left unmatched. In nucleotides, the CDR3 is TGTGCCAGCAGCGCCGGGACAGGGGGCTTCTACGAGCAGTACTTC. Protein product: CASSAGTGGFYEQYF.